These 14 T cell receptor beta chains were all obtained from the same sample, sequenced in a study of blood T cells in healthy people across ages. With a J-beta primer mix and a sample-barcoded 5' primer, a second PCR ran 7 to 11 cycles. TCRdb processed the 5' RACE reads anew with MiXCR; each CDR3 protein has one entry. The sample carries some 790,000 distinct CDR3 sequences, roughly 26% recorded once. The sequencing sample was made of blood. All receptors derive from a woman of 80 years or more in good health.

The sample holds a few counts of this clonotype. This may arise from a read error, as a much more abundant clone is one base away. The genes are TRBV12-3 or TRBV12-4 and TRBJ2-4; 8 nucleotides match TRBD2. The J call may be wrong; the DNA end is better matched by TRBJ2-7. CDR3 length: 15 amino acids. CDR3 DNA: TGTGCCTGCAGTCCCGGAGTAGCGGGGACCTACGAGCAGTACTTC. Encoded protein: CACSPGVAGTYEQYF.

At least ten counts were recorded for this clonotype. DNA of the CDR3: TGCAGTGCTAGGTCGGACAGGATTAACTATGGCTACACCTTC. It translates to CSARSDRINYGYTF. This sequence joins TRBV20-1 and TRBJ1-2, with 7 bases fitting TRBD1. The CDR3 runs 14 residues. After removal of 3 bases from V and 1 base from J, the junction contained 5 bases not matched to a gene. Per the germline V gene, CDR1 is DFQATT and CDR2 is SNEGSKA (reference sequence).

The chain couples TRBV5-1 to TRBJ2-7; 8 positions agree with TRBD2. The V segment lost 6 bases and the J segment 2 bases; nucleotides outside the gene matches: 10. CDR1 and CDR2 (germline): SGHRS, YFSETQ. The CDR3 runs 15 residues. As DNA, the CDR3 is TGCGCCAGCACCCCCGGGCTAGCGGGCACCTACGAGCAGTACTTC. It codes for CASTPGLAGTYEQYF. Filled out from reference TRBV5-1 and TRBJ2-7, the complete variable domain reads KAGVTQTPRYLIKTRGQQVTLSCSPISGHRSVSWYQQTPGQGLQFLFEYFSETQRNKGNFPGRFSGRQFSNSRSEMNVSTLELGDSALYLCASTPGLAGTYEQYFGPGTRLTVT.

Many counts were recorded for this clonotype. The chain recombines TRBV7-2 with TRBJ1-6; D is unclear. The length of the CDR3 is 16 residues. V was shortened by 3 bases and J by 2 bases, with 11 bases between the two germline ends. Germline V gene data show CDR1 as SGHTA and CDR2 as FQGNSA. CDR3 in amino acids: CASSFAGPPYNSPLHF. CDR3 nucleotide sequence: TGTGCCAGCAGCTTTGCCGGGCCCCCCTATAATTCACCCCTCCACTTT.

Concerning this clonotype itself: A read error may account for a junction end that differs from germline. V usage is TRBV24-1 and J usage is TRBJ2-5, with D possibly being TRBD1 (5 bases). The CDR3 runs 14 residues. Germline V CDR1 and CDR2: KGHDR, SFDVKD. Written as DNA, the CDR3 is TGTGCCGCCAGTGATTTCCCCAGGGCAGAGACCCAGTACTTC. The encoded protein is CAASDFPRAETQYF.

This clonotype has a count of ten or more. The chain recombines TRBV2 with TRBJ1-6, with 7 bases aligning to TRBD1. CDR1 SNHLY and CDR2 FYNNEI come from the germline V gene. This CDR3 has 14 amino acids. The ends lost 5 bases at V and 7 bases at J; junction bases unmatched: 5. DNA for the CDR3: TGTGCCAGCAGTAGGGACAGACGGAATTCACCCCTCCACTTT. Amino acids: CASSRDRRNSPLHF.

This clonotype showed up many times. The rearrangement links TRBV6-2 or TRBV6-3 to TRBJ2-3; 8 nucleotides align to TRBD2. The CDR3 covers 19 residues. Per the germline V gene, CDR1 is MNHEY and CDR2 is SVGEGT. Losses at the gene ends were 1 base for V and 7 bases for J; bases not matched to a gene: 19. The CDR3 DNA is TGTGCCAGCAGTTACTTCAACTCCCAGCGGGGGTCAACTGCATATACGCAGTATTTT. Translating it yields CASSYFNSQRGSTAYTQYF.

This clonotype was counted many times. The rearrangement links TRBV20-1 to TRBJ1-2, with 7 bases that match TRBD1. This CDR3 region has 12 residues. Germline CDR1 and CDR2: DFQATT and SNEGSKA (reference sequence). V trimming: 3 bases; J trimming: 5 bases; junction bases outside the gene matches: 3. The CDR3 DNA is TGCAGTGCTAGCAGGGGGACTTATGGCTACACCTTC. Protein: CSASRGTYGYTF.

This clonotype has just a few counts. This rearrangement joins TRBV19 to TRBJ2-5, with TRBD2 identical over 8 bases. Germline V gene lookup returns CDR1 LNHDA and CDR2 SQIVND (reference sequence). CDR3 length: 13 amino acids. With 7 bases clipped from V and 5 bases from J, the junction kept 6 bases outside the gene matches. Written as DNA, the CDR3 is TGTGCCAGTAATAGCGGGGTATCGGAGACCCAGTACTTC. It codes for CASNSGVSETQYF.

In its sample, this clonotype was seen a few times. The V gene is TRBV2, the J gene TRBJ1-2; no clear D gene. With 4 bases removed from V and 6 bases from J, the gap between germline ends came to 12 bases. CDR3 length equals 13 residues. Germline loops: CDR1 SNHLY, CDR2 FYNNEI. CDR3 nucleotide sequence: TGTGCCAGCAGTGTAAGGTTGAGTGATGGCTACACCTTC. Translation: CASSVRLSDGYTF. Filled out from reference TRBV2 and TRBJ1-2, the complete variable domain reads EPEVTQTPSHQVTQMGQEVILRCVPISNHLYFYWYRQILGQKVEFLVSFYNNEISEKSEIFDDQFSVERPDGSNFTLKIRSTKLEDSAMYFCASSVRLSDGYTFGSGTRLTVV.

The genes are TRBV7-2 and TRBJ2-7; a possible D gene is TRBD1 (5 bases). V was shortened by 4 bases and J by 5 bases, with 15 bases between the two germline ends. The CDR3 consists of 14 residues. CDR1 and CDR2 from the germline V gene are SGHTA and FQGNSA. CDR3 DNA sequence: TGTGCCAGCAGCTCAGGGCCAGTTGGGAACGAGCAGTACTTC. Translating gives CASSSGPVGNEQYF.

In this sample, this clonotype turned up many times. The genes are TRBV27 and TRBJ2-1; 7 bases align to TRBD2. This CDR3 spans 14 amino acids. J gave up 8 bases and V 6 bases, and 10 bases lay outside the gene matches. From germline, CDR1 is MNHEY and CDR2 SMNVEV (reference sequence). The CDR3, as DNA: TGTGCCAGCAGCCGACTGGGGACTACCGATGAGCAGTTCTTC. Protein product: CASSRLGTTDEQFF.

This clonotype has only a few counts. This may be a read error, as it is one base from a much larger clone. V gene TRBV11-2 combines with J gene TRBJ2-7, with 7 positions matching TRBD2. The germline V gene has CDR1 SGHAT and CDR2 FQNNGV. This CDR3 spans 12 amino acids. V gave up 5 bases and J gave up 7 bases; unmatched junction bases: 5. The CDR3 nucleotides are TGTGCCAGCAGCCTACTAGCGACTGAGCAGTACTTC. It is translated as CASSLLATEQYF.

The chain joins TRBV11-2 to TRBJ2-1; no reliable D call. Germline lookup yields CDR1 SGHAT and CDR2 FQNNGV. The CDR3 has 15 residues. V shed 5 bases and J shed 5 bases, with 16 bases lying between them. The CDR3 region has the DNA TGTGCCAGCAGCAGGAGAGGTGTTTTGGACAATGAGCAGTTCTTC. As protein: CASSRRGVLDNEQFF.